This record covers a single T cell receptor (beta chain). Its antigen is currently unknown. Trimming left V 6 bases short and J 2 bases short, with 8 bases between. The CDR3 totals 13 residues. CDR1 and CDR2 (germline): MNHEY, SVGAGI. Roughly 0.45 to 1 ug RNA was reverse transcribed with random hexamers. The immunoSEQ assay covered 54 Vbeta and 13 Jbeta segments for CDR3. TCRdb used MiXCR to reprocess the immunoSEQ multiplex PCR reads, holding one entry per CDR3 protein. The repertoire holds under 200,000 distinct CDR3 sequences, 90% to 95% seen once, with approximately 0.094% in the top ten. The data are from a study of CD8 T cells in Susac syndrome. TCR beta sequencing was performed on blood CD8+ and CD4+ T cells. General study findings and limits: TCR sequencing and HLA analysis covered a relatively small number of individuals.

The V gene is TRBV6-5, the J gene TRBJ1-5, with D perhaps matching TRBD1 (6 bases). The sequencing input was CD4+ T cells from PBMCs. The source of this sequence is a human donor in good health. The CDR3 nucleotides are TGTGCCAGCAGGTCAGGGGGCAATCAGCCCCAGCATTTT. It codes for CASRSGGNQPQHF.